The source of this T cell receptor (beta chain) is a study of blood T cell repertoires in COVID-19. Sequencing was performed with immunoSEQ multiplex PCR; in TCRdb, only in-frame clones are kept and a portion is missing. The repertoire holds over 85,000 clones, with about 90% as singletons. Trimming removed 1 base at V and 0 bases at J, with 4 bases between. The CDR3 has 13 amino acids. Germline-derived CDR1 and CDR2 are SEHNR and FQNEAQ (reference sequence). This chain joins TRBV7-9 and TRBJ2-7; no definite D call. The clonotype comes from a human donor in a cohort sampled during active COVID-19. The sample taken for sequencing was peripheral blood. The CDR3 loop reads CASSLGISYEQYF. The CDR3 nucleotides read TGTGCCAGCAGCTTAGGTATCTCCTACGAGCAGTACTTC.